This entry features one TCR beta chain sequence. The V gene lost 6 bases and the J gene lost 4 bases, with 14 bases spanning the gap. The CDR3 extends over 14 amino acids. Germline values: CDR1 SGHRS, CDR2 YFSETQ. This record belongs to a study of blood T cell repertoires in COVID-19. Here immunoSEQ multiplex PCR was the method, and the copy in TCRdb shows in-frame clones only, minus some. Of some 49,000 clones in the sample, approximately 82% were seen once. The sequenced material came from peripheral blood. This TCR was recovered from a human donor in a cohort sampled during active COVID-19. V gene TRBV5-1 combines with J gene TRBJ1-3; D remains unclear. CDR3 sequence reads: CASNTGTGGNTIYF. For the CDR3, the DNA is TGCGCCAGCAACACGGGCACGGGGGGAAACACCATATATTTT.